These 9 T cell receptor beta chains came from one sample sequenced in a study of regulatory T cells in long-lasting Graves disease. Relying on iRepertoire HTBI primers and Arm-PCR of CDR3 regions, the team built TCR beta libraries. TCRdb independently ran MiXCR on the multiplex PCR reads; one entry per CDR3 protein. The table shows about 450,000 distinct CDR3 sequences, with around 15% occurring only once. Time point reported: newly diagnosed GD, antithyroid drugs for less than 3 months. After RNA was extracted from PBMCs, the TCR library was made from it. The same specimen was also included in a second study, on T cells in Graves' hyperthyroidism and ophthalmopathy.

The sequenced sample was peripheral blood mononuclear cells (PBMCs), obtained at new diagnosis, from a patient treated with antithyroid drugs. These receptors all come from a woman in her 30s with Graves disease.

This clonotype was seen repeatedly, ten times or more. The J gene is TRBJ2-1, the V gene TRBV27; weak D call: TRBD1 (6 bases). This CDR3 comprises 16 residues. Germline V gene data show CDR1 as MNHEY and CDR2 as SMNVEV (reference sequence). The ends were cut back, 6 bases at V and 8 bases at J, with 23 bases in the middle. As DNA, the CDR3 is TGTGCCAGCAGGGGGGAAAGGGGGTTACGGTTCGATGAGCAGTTCTTC. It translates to CASRGERGLRFDEQFF.

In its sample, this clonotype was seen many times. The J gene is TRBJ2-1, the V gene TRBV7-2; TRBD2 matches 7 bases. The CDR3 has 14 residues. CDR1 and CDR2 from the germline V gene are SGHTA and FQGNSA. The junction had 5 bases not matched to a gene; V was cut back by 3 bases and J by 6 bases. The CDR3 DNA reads TGTGCCAGCAGCTTCTGGCAGCGGGGCAATGAGCAGTTCTTC. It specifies CASSFWQRGNEQFF.

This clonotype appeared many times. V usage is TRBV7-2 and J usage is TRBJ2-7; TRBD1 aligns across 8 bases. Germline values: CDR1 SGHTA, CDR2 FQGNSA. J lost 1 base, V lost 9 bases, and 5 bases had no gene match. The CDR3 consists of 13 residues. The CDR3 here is CASQGQESYEQYF. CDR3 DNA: TGTGCCAGTCAGGGACAGGAGTCCTACGAGCAGTACTTC.

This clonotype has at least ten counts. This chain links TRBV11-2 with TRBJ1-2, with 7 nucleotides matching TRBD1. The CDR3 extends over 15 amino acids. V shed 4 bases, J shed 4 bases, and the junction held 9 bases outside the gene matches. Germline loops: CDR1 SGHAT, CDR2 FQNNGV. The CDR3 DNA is TGTGCCAGCAGCTCCCATTCCCAGGGGGGCTATGGCTACACCTTC. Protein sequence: CASSSHSQGGYGYTF.

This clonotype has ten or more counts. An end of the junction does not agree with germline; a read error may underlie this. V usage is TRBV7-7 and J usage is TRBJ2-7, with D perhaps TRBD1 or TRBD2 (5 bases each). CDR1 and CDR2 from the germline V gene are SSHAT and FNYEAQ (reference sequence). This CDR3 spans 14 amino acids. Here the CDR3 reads CASSRGPSSYEQYF. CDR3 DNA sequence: TGTGCTAGCAGCCGGGGACCGTCCTCCTACGAGCAGTACTTC.

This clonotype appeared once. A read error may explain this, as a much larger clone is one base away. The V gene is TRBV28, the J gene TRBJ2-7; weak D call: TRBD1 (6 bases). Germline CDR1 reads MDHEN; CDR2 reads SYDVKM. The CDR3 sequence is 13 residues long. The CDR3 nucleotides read TGTGCCGGCAGGGCAGGGGCAAACTACGAGCAGTACTTC. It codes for CAGRAGANYEQYF. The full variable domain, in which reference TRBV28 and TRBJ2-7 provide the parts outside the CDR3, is DVKVTQSSRYLVKRTGEKVFLECVQDMDHENMFWYRQDPGLGLRLIYFSYDVKMKEKGDIPEGYSVSREKKERFSLILESASTNQTSMYLCAGRAGANYEQYFGPGTRLTVT.

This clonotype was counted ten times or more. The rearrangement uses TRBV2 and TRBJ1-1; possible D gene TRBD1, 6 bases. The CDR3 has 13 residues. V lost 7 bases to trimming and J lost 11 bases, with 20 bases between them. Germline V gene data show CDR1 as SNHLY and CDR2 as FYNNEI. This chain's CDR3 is CASNTDRRWRAFF. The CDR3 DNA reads TGTGCCAGCAATACCGACAGGCGCTGGCGGGCTTTCTTT.

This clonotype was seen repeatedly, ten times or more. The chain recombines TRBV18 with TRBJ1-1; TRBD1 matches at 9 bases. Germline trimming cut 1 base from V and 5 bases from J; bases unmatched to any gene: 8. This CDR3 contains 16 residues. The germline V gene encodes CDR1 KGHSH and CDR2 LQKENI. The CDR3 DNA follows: TGTGCCAGCTCACCACGGGACAGGGTGGCCGCGACTGAAGCTTTCTTT. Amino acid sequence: CASSPRDRVAATEAFF.

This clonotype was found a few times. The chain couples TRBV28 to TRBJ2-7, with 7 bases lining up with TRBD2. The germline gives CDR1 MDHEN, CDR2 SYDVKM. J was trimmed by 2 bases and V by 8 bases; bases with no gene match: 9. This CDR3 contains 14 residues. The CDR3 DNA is TGTGCCAGCGGAAGCGGGATCCATCCCTACGAGCAGTACTTC. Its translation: CASGSGIHPYEQYF.